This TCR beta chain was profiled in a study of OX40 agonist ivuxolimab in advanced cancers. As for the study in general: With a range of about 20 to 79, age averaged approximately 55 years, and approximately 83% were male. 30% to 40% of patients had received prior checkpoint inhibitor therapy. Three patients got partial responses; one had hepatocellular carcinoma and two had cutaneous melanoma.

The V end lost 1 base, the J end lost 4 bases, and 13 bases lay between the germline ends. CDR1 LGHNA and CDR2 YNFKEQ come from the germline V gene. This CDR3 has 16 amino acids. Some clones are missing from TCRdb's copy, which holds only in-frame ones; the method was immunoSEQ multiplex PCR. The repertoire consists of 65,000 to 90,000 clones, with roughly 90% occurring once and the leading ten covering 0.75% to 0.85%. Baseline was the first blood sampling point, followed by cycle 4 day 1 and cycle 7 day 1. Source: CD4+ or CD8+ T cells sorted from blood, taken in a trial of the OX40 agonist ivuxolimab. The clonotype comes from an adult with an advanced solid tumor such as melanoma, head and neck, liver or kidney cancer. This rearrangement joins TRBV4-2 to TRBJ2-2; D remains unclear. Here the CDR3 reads CASSQGRTRGTGELFF. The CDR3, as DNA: TGTGCCAGCAGCCAAGGACGGACCCGAGGCACCGGGGAGCTGTTTTTT.